Described below is a single TCR beta chain sequence and its context. The antigen remains undetermined. This sample is part of a study of monozygotic twins with inflammatory bowel disease. Overall study findings and caveats: Versus healthy twins, IBD patients showed fewer clonotypes shared with others, especially with disease activity. With inverse Simpson as the measure, TCRbeta diversity was lower in IBD patients than in healthy co-twins.

A 6-nucleotide sample barcode was carried by the UMIs, which template switching added. TCRdb re-analyzed the 5' RACE reads; it lists each CDR3 protein once, without DNA. The sample table includes 420,000 or so distinct CDR3 sequences. Germline-derived CDR1 and CDR2 are GTSNPN and SVGIG (reference sequence). This CDR3 is 16 amino acids long. The sequence was collected from a human donor with ulcerative colitis or Crohn's disease, or a healthy co-twin of an affected twin (not recorded which). The chain carries TRBV30 and TRBJ2-1. The specimen was blood. The CDR3 sequence is CAWSKLTFISYNEQFF.